Listed here are 31 T cell receptor beta chains from one sample, sequenced in a study of cytomegalovirus exposure and HLA in healthy donors. The PCR used 60 Vbeta and 13 Jbeta primers. Only in-frame clones appear in the TCRdb table, and some are missing; sequencing was by immunoSEQ multiplex PCR. Of approximately 100,000 clones in the sample, 50% to 80% are singletons; the top ten hold approximately 3%. The material sequenced was PBMCs. The source is a man in his 60s in good health and CMV-seronegative.

This clone was seen a few times. This chain uses TRBV18 with TRBJ2-3; 9 nucleotides align to TRBD1. V lost 4 bases and J lost 2; bases outside the gene matches: 13. CDR3 length: 18 residues. Germline CDR1 and CDR2: KGHSH and LQKENI. The CDR3 sequence: CASSLFHRDRETTDTQYF. The CDR3 nucleotides read TGTGCCAGCTCACTATTTCACCGGGACAGGGAAACCACAGATACGCAGTATTTT.

The rearrangement links TRBV7-9 to TRBJ2-7; 8 bases match TRBD1. CDR1 is SEHNR and CDR2 is FQNEAQ in the germline V gene (reference sequence). Trimming removed 5 bases from V and 3 bases from J; junction bases left unmatched: 18. The CDR3 extends over 18 amino acids. CDR3: CASSRISSGTGVLYEQYF. CDR3 DNA sequence: TGTGCCAGCAGCCGTATTTCATCCGGGACAGGAGTGCTCTACGAGCAGTACTTC.

This sequence joins TRBV9 and TRBJ1-3, with TRBD1 matching over 9 bases. CDR3 length: 16 amino acids. The trim removed 4 bases at V and 0 bases at J, leaving 5 bases unmatched. Germline CDR1 is SGDLS and CDR2 is YYNGEE. The CDR3 DNA is TGTGCCAGCAGCCCCTCGACAGGGGGCTCTGGAAACACCATATATTTT. As protein: CASSPSTGGSGNTIYF.

The CDR3 DNA sequence: TGTGCCAGCAGCTTCGGGACTAGCTCCTACGAGCAGTACTTC. Translating gives CASSFGTSSYEQYF. V is TRBV5-4 and J is TRBJ2-7, with 8 bases matching TRBD2. CDR1 is SGHNT, CDR2 YYREEE, per germline (reference sequence). V shed 2 bases, J shed 0 bases, and the junction held 1 base outside the gene matches. The CDR3 has 14 residues.

The count of this clone is one. J is TRBJ2-2 and V is TRBV5-1; weak D call: TRBD2 (5 bases). Per germline, CDR1 SGHRS and CDR2 YFSETQ. The CDR3 is 14 residues long. The ends were cut back, 0 bases at V and 7 bases at J, with 10 bases in the middle. As DNA, the CDR3 is TGCGCCAGCAGCTTGGCCGGGAAGGACGGGGAGCTGTTTTTT. Protein product: CASSLAGKDGELFF.

This clone was seen a few times. The V and J genes are TRBV18 and TRBJ2-5; 8 bases map to TRBD2. The end of the DNA fits TRBJ2-7 better, so the J call may be wrong. Germline CDR1 KGHSH, CDR2 LQKENI. This CDR3 contains 15 residues. CDR3 loop: CASSSSGSGTYEQYF. The CDR3 coding sequence is TGTGCCAGCTCCTCAAGCGGGAGCGGAACCTACGAGCAGTACTTC.

This clone was seen a single time. This rearrangement joins TRBV6-1 to TRBJ1-2; D is unclear. The CDR3 is made up of 14 amino acids. In germline, CDR1 is MNHNS, CDR2 SASEGT. V lost 1 base and J 4 bases, leaving 10 bases between the germline ends. CDR3 in amino acids: CASSEENSLYGYTF. The CDR3 DNA reads as TGTGCCAGCAGTGAAGAAAACAGCCTCTATGGCTACACCTTC.

The chain recombines TRBV5-4 with TRBJ2-2, with 11 bases that match TRBD2. Germline lookup yields CDR1 SGHNT and CDR2 YYREEE (reference sequence). V shed 0 bases and J 9 bases; nucleotides not matched to a gene: 10. The CDR3 is 17 amino acids. In DNA, the CDR3 is TGTGCCAGCAGCTTGGCCGGACTAGCGGGTGGTGAACGGGAGCTGTTTTTT. Translated: CASSLAGLAGGERELFF.

This clone showed up just a few times. This chain joins TRBV7-2 and TRBJ2-7, with D unresolved. This CDR3 is 14 amino acids long. CDR1 and CDR2 from the germline V gene are SGHTA and FQGNSA. V was shortened by 0 bases and J by 3 bases, with 9 bases between the two germline ends. CDR3 sequence: CASSLASLSYEQYF. For the CDR3, the DNA is TGTGCCAGCAGCTTAGCGTCCCTCAGCTACGAGCAGTACTTC.

This clone was counted once. V gene TRBV7-3 combines with J gene TRBJ2-3, with 9 bases lining up with TRBD1. CDR1 SGHTA and CDR2 FQGTGA come from the germline V gene. The CDR3 runs 15 residues. The junction had 6 bases not matched to a gene; V was cut back by 5 bases and J by 3 bases. The CDR3 protein is CASSPGQGTTDTQYF. CDR3 nucleotide sequence: TGTGCCAGCAGCCCTGGACAGGGGACAACAGATACGCAGTATTTT. Drawing the rest from reference TRBV7-3 and TRBJ2-3, the complete variable domain is GAGVSQTPSNKVTEKGKYVELRCDPISGHTALYWYRQSLGQGPEFLIYFQGTGAADDSGLPNDRFFAVRPEGSVSTLKIQRTERGDSAVYLCASSPGQGTTDTQYFGPGTRLTVL.

This clone was counted only a few times. The chain carries TRBV30 and TRBJ2-5; possible D gene TRBD1, 6 bases. CDR3 size: 12 residues. Germline-derived CDR1 and CDR2 are GTSNPN and SVGIG (reference sequence). Trimming cost V 4 bases and J 4 bases, with 10 bases left between them. The CDR3 DNA reads as TGTGCCTGGACAGGGGTGCGAGAGACCCAGTACTTC. It yields the protein CAWTGVRETQYF.

This clone has just a few counts. This chain links TRBV1 with TRBJ2-1; TRBD2, the table's D call, was not compared with the DNA. TRBV1 is recorded as a pseudogene. The CDR3 covers 16 residues. The CDR3 DNA reads as TGCACCAGCAGCCAAGAAGGACTGGAACCCTACAATGAGCAGTTCTTC. Translating it yields CTSSQEGLEPYNEQFF.

For this clone: One junction end disagrees with the germline gene, perhaps due to a read error. The chain has TRBV7-9 and TRBJ2-4; D is perhaps TRBD2 (5 bases). In germline, CDR1 is SEHNR, CDR2 FQNEAQ (reference sequence). The CDR3 loop spans 14 amino acids. CDR3 coding DNA: TGTTCCAGCAGCCCCCGGCCAGGCGGGCACATTCAGTACTTC. It is translated as CSSSPRPGGHIQYF.

In regard to this clone: Different DNA sequences within this sample yield the same CDR3. The rearrangement uses TRBV7-8 and TRBJ2-3, with TRBD2 matching 8 bases. The ends lost 2 bases at V and 2 bases at J; junction bases unmatched: 9. This CDR3 has 17 amino acids. The germline gives CDR1 SGHVS, CDR2 FQNEAQ. CDR3 DNA: TGTGCCAGCAGCTTAAGAAGTAGCGGGGAAATCACAGATACGCAGTATTTT. It encodes CASSLRSSGEITDTQYF.

This clone came up many times. The genes are TRBV19 and TRBJ2-5, with D possibly matching TRBD1 (6 bases). Per the germline V gene, CDR1 is LNHDA and CDR2 is SQIVND (reference sequence). The CDR3 covers 13 residues. V was clipped by 7 bases and J by 5 bases, with 14 bases between them. The CDR3 nucleotides are TGTGCCAGTACCGATACAGGGTGGGAGACCCAGTACTTC. Amino acid sequence: CASTDTGWETQYF.

This chain links TRBV6-6 with TRBJ1-1; D remains unclear. The length of the CDR3 is 12 residues. The germline CDR1 and CDR2 sequences are MNHNY and SVGAGI (reference sequence). Trimming removed 4 bases at V and 10 bases at J, with 13 bases between. CDR3 sequence: CASSSEGSGAFF. In nucleotides, the CDR3 is TGTGCCAGCAGTTCGGAGGGATCTGGAGCTTTCTTT.

This chain links TRBV9 with TRBJ1-1, with 8 bases that match TRBD1. This CDR3 is built from 16 residues. After removal of 0 bases from V and 1 base from J, the junction contained 5 bases not matched to a gene. CDR1 is SGDLS, CDR2 YYNGEE, per germline. CDR3 in amino acids: CASSVGMDRANTEAFF. The CDR3, as DNA: TGTGCCAGCAGCGTAGGTATGGACAGGGCGAACACTGAAGCTTTCTTT.

V is TRBV19 and J is TRBJ2-2, with 9 bases that match TRBD1. Germline loops: CDR1 LNHDA, CDR2 SQIVND (reference sequence). This CDR3 is 16 amino acids long. V shed 6 bases, J shed 6 bases, and the junction held 11 bases outside the gene matches. As DNA, the CDR3 is TGTGCCAGTAGGGCTAGGGGACAGGGTAGGGCCGGGGAGCTGTTTTTT. It codes for CASRARGQGRAGELFF.

The V and J genes are TRBV14 and TRBJ2-1, with 9 bases identical to TRBD1. The CDR3 spans 17 residues. V dropped 1 base and J dropped 3; count of bases not matched to a gene: 7. The germline V gene has CDR1 SGHDN and CDR2 FVKESK. This CDR3 reads CASSQGPGQGFYNEQFF. The CDR3 nucleotides read TGTGCCAGCAGCCAAGGCCCGGGACAGGGTTTCTACAATGAGCAGTTCTTC.

The chain employs TRBV2 and TRBJ2-5, with D possibly being TRBD1 (5 bases). CDR3 size: 14 residues. Trimming cost V 1 base and J 2 bases, with 8 bases left between them. Germline V gene data show CDR1 as SNHLY and CDR2 as FYNNEI. The CDR3 protein is CASSEGQKQETQYF. CDR3 in DNA: TGTGCCAGCAGTGAAGGACAGAAACAAGAGACCCAGTACTTC. Full variable domain (rest looked up from reference TRBV2 and TRBJ2-5): EPEVTQTPSHQVTQMGQEVILRCVPISNHLYFYWYRQILGQKVEFLVSFYNNEISEKSEIFDDQFSVERPDGSNFTLKIRSTKLEDSAMYFCASSEGQKQETQYFGPGTRLLVL.

This clone was observed a single time. The junction departs from germline at one end; a sequencing error may be responsible. The J gene is TRBJ1-2, the V gene TRBV7-9, with 9 bases aligning to TRBD1. This CDR3 contains 11 residues. Looked up from germline, CDR1 is SEHNR and CDR2 is FQNEAQ (reference sequence). CDR3 sequence (DNA): TGTGCCAGCAGCAATTTCCGGGACAGGGCCTTC. It encodes CASSNFRDRAF.

A single count supports this clone. In this CDR3 the conserved last residue, phenylalanine or tryptophan, is missing, so a read error is likely. This chain joins TRBV5-1 and TRBJ1-1; perhaps TRBD1 as D (6 bases). Germline V CDR1 and CDR2: SGHRS, YFSETQ. The CDR3 totals 17 residues. Trimming took 0 bases from V and 4 from J, leaving 19 bases between them. The CDR3 coding sequence is TGCGCCAGCAGCTTGGCCACACCAACAGGGACGGTCACTGAAGCTTTCCTT. This sequence encodes CASSLATPTGTVTEAFL.

About this clone: One end of the junction is discordant with germline, which a read error may explain. This sample also contains other DNA sequences that code for the same CDR3. This chain uses TRBV5-1 with TRBJ1-2; D not resolved. The length of the CDR3 is 12 residues. CDR1 and CDR2 (germline): SGHRS, YFSETQ. The CDR3 loop reads CASSLDQVGYTF. The DNA of the CDR3 is TGTGCCAGCAGCTTAGATCAGGTTGGCTACACCTTC.

The chain couples TRBV19 to TRBJ2-5; possible D gene TRBD2, 6 bases. Matching the DNA end better, TRBJ2-7 makes the J call doubtful. CDR1 and CDR2 (germline): LNHDA, SQIVND (reference sequence). The CDR3 has 13 residues. The CDR3 nucleotides read TGTGCCAGTAGCGGGGGACTCCGCTACGAGCAGTACTTC. Translating gives CASSGGLRYEQYF.

This clone appeared a few times. The V gene is TRBV15, the J gene TRBJ2-7, with 10 bases lining up with TRBD2. The CDR3 is 15 amino acids. Germline V gene lookup returns CDR1 LNHNV and CDR2 YYDKDF (reference sequence). Losses at the gene ends were 6 bases for V and 5 bases for J; bases not matched to a gene: 10. The CDR3 DNA follows: TGTGCCACCAGTATGAAAGCGGGAGGGCCCCACGAGCAGTACTTC. It specifies CATSMKAGGPHEQYF.

The J gene is TRBJ2-1, the V gene TRBV2; 10 positions match TRBD2. J was trimmed by 7 bases and V by 8 bases; bases with no gene match: 11. The CDR3 is 15 amino acids. Germline V gene data show CDR1 as SNHLY and CDR2 as FYNNEI. The DNA for the CDR3 is TGTGCCAGCGGGGGGACTAGCGCGAACTTGAATGAGCAGTTCTTC. Amino acids: CASGGTSANLNEQFF.

This clone was found a few times. The CDR3 loop reads CASSLPSGAGIGYTF. The CDR3 DNA follows: TGTGCCAGCAGTTTACCATCCGGGGCGGGGATCGGCTACACCTTC. The chain couples TRBV28 to TRBJ1-2; weak D call: TRBD1 (5 bases). The CDR3 contains 15 residues. The germline V and J ends were trimmed by 2 bases and 8 bases, with 18 bases remaining between them. From germline, CDR1 is MDHEN and CDR2 SYDVKM.

This chain uses TRBV27 with TRBJ1-3, with 7 positions matching TRBD1. The CDR3 sequence is 17 residues long. Trimming took 2 bases from V and 2 from J; bases not matched to a gene: 9. From germline, CDR1 is MNHEY and CDR2 SMNVEV (reference sequence). The CDR3, as DNA: TGTGCCAGCAGTTTAGCTGCCGGGACAGAAACTGGAAACACCATATATTTT. This encodes CASSLAAGTETGNTIYF.

The chain employs TRBV18 and TRBJ1-2; maybe TRBD1 (5 bases). Germline V CDR1 and CDR2: KGHSH, LQKENI. The germline V and J ends were trimmed by 10 bases and 4 bases, with 19 bases remaining between them. There are 14 residues in the CDR3. The chain's CDR3 is CATVESVGGYGYTF. In nucleotides, the CDR3 is TGTGCCACTGTGGAGTCGGTGGGGGGCTATGGCTACACCTTC.

The V call is TRBV30, the J call TRBJ2-2; possible D gene TRBD2, 5 bases. CDR3 length equals 12 residues. CDR1 is GTSNPN and CDR2 is SVGIG in the germline V gene (reference sequence). Trimming cost V 0 bases and J 8 bases, with 7 bases left between them. The chain's CDR3 is CAWSVGAGELFF. CDR3 nucleotide sequence: TGTGCCTGGAGTGTGGGAGCTGGGGAGCTGTTTTTT.

V is TRBV6-5 and J is TRBJ1-3; possible D gene TRBD1, 5 bases. V lost 2 bases to trimming and J lost 2 bases, with 13 bases between them. Germline CDR1 reads MNHEY; CDR2 reads SVGAGI. CDR3 length equals 16 residues. CDR3 in amino acids: CASSYGVEGAGNTIYF. CDR3 in DNA: TGTGCCAGCAGTTACGGAGTTGAAGGGGCTGGAAACACCATATATTTT.